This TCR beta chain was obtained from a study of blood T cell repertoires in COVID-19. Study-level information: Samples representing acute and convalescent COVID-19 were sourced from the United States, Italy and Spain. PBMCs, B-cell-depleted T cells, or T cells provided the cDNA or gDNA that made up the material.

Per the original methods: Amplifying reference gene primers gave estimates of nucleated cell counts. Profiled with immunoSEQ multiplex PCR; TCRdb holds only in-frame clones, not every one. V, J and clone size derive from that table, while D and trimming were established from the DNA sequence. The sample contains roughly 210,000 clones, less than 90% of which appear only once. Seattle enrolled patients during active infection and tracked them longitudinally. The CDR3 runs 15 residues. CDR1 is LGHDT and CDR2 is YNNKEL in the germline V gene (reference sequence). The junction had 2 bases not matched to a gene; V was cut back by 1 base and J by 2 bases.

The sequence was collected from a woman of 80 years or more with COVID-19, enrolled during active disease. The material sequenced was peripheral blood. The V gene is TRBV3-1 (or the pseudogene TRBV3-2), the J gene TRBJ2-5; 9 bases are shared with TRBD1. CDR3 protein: CASSQGTGVQETQYF. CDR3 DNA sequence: TGTGCCAGCAGCCAAGGGACAGGGGTTCAAGAGACCCAGTACTTC.